The 22 T cell receptor beta chains given below trace back to one sample, sequenced in a study of blood T cell repertoires in COVID-19. TCRdb's copy holds only in-frame clones and misses some; the assay was immunoSEQ multiplex PCR. Here the sample spans approximately 97,000 clones, around 73% being singletons. The sequenced sample consisted of peripheral blood. These receptor sequences come from a man in his sixties with active or convalescent COVID-19.

The genes are TRBV11-2 and TRBJ2-1, with D maybe TRBD1 (6 bases). The ends were cut back, 2 bases at V and 3 bases at J, with 14 bases in the middle. CDR1 and CDR2 from the germline V gene are SGHAT and FQNNGV. This CDR3 contains 16 residues. CDR3 DNA sequence: TGTGCCAGCAGCTTACTCGGGAACAGGGTCTACAATGAGCAGTTCTTC. Its protein product is CASSLLGNRVYNEQFF.

The rearrangement joins TRBV3-1 (or the pseudogene TRBV3-2) to TRBJ1-1; a weak D match, TRBD1 (5 bases). Germline lookup yields CDR1 LGHDT and CDR2 YNNKEL (reference sequence). V was clipped by 5 bases and J by 5 bases, with 15 bases between them. This CDR3 region has 14 residues. CDR3 sequence reads: CASSSPGTLTEAFF. The CDR3 bases are TGTGCCAGCAGCTCACCCGGGACTTTGACTGAAGCTTTCTTT.

This sequence joins TRBV10-2 and TRBJ1-1, with 7 bases aligning to TRBD1. In germline, CDR1 is WSHSY, CDR2 SAAADI. J lost 3 bases, V lost 11 bases, and 12 bases had no gene match. This CDR3 region has 14 residues. This chain's CDR3 is CARTSTGRDTEAFF. The CDR3 DNA reads TGCGCCCGGACCTCGACAGGGAGAGACACTGAAGCTTTCTTT.

This clone was counted a few times. The chain recombines TRBV7-8 with TRBJ1-2; TRBD1 agrees at 8 bases. This CDR3 contains 18 residues. Germline V gene lookup returns CDR1 SGHVS and CDR2 FQNEAQ. The trim removed 2 bases at V and 3 bases at J, leaving 14 bases unmatched. The CDR3 DNA is TGTGCCAGCAGCTTAATCAATCTCAGGGGGCGGTGGGACTATGGCTACACCTTC. Translated, it gives CASSLINLRGRWDYGYTF.

The chain employs TRBV6-4 and TRBJ1-1; D remains ambiguous. The CDR3 has 14 amino acids. The V gene lost 0 bases and the J gene lost 4 bases, with 9 bases spanning the gap. Germline CDR1 reads MRHNA; CDR2 reads SNTAGT. CDR3 region: CASSDSSPGTEAFF. CDR3 coding DNA: TGTGCCAGCAGTGACTCAAGCCCGGGCACTGAAGCTTTCTTT.

This clone was detected only once. V and J are TRBV7-2 and TRBJ2-1; the D is unclear. V gave up 0 bases and J gave up 0 bases, with 3 bases separating them. CDR1 and CDR2 (germline): SGHTA, FQGNSA. CDR3 size: 14 residues. CDR3 DNA sequence: TGTGCCAGCAGCTTAGCCCGCTCCTACAATGAGCAGTTCTTC. This sequence encodes CASSLARSYNEQFF.

The CDR3 is CASSQTENSGNTIYF. In nucleotides, the CDR3 is TGCGCCAGCAGCCAGACAGAAAACTCTGGAAACACCATATATTTT. This rearrangement joins TRBV4-3 to TRBJ1-3, with D tentatively TRBD1 (5 bases). Germline CDR1 LGHNA, CDR2 YSLEER. This CDR3 has 15 amino acids. V dropped 3 bases and J dropped 0 bases, with 9 bases sitting between them.

This sequence joins TRBV27 and TRBJ1-2; D perhaps matches TRBD1 (6 bases). The germline V gene has CDR1 MNHEY and CDR2 SMNVEV (reference sequence). This CDR3 region has 14 residues. With 6 bases removed from V and 2 bases from J, the gap between germline ends came to 13 bases. The CDR3 nucleotides are TGTGCCAGCAGAAGACACAGGGACAACTATGGCTACACCTTC. Translated: CASRRHRDNYGYTF.

This clone was observed a few times. V and J are TRBV7-2 and TRBJ2-1, with TRBD2 matching over 9 bases. This CDR3 has 16 amino acids. Germline-derived CDR1 and CDR2 are SGHTA and FQGNSA. V was pared by 5 bases and J by 8 bases, with 13 bases of the junction left unmatched. CDR3 in amino acids: CASSHDAGLAHYEQFF. CDR3 nucleotides: TGTGCCAGCAGCCACGACGCGGGACTAGCCCATTATGAGCAGTTCTTC.

The V call is TRBV27, the J call TRBJ2-1; TRBD1 agrees at 8 bases. Germline assignment: CDR1 MNHEY and CDR2 SMNVEV (reference sequence). The CDR3 has 14 amino acids. The V segment lost 6 bases and the J segment 12 bases; nucleotides outside the gene matches: 13. CDR3 region: CASRPTGAGVGQFF. Here the CDR3 DNA reads TGTGCCAGCAGGCCGACAGGGGCCGGGGTAGGGCAGTTCTTC.

The genes are TRBV2 and TRBJ1-2, with 9 bases matching TRBD1. With V trimmed by 5 bases and J by 6 bases, 10 bases remained unmatched. Germline V gene sequence: CDR1 SNHLY, CDR2 FYNNEI. The length of the CDR3 is 15 residues. CDR3 sequence reads: CASSPTGGVSHGYTF. The CDR3 DNA is TGTGCCAGCAGTCCGACAGGGGGGGTTTCTCATGGCTACACCTTC.

As DNA, the CDR3 is TGTGCCAGCAGCTTGGGACTAGCGGGAGTTCCTGAGCAGTTCTTC. Amino acid sequence: CASSLGLAGVPEQFF. The chain has TRBV13 and TRBJ2-1; 14 nucleotides line up with TRBD2. The CDR3 sequence is 15 residues long. Trimming removed 3 bases from V and 9 bases from J; junction bases left unmatched: 4. The germline V gene has CDR1 PRHDT and CDR2 FYEKMQ (reference sequence).

The rearrangement links TRBV27 to TRBJ2-3; 9 bases are a match to TRBD2. Trimming cost V 6 bases and J 3 bases; bases outside gene matches: 10. This CDR3 spans 16 amino acids. Germline V gives CDR1 MNHEY, CDR2 SMNVEV (reference sequence). The CDR3 DNA sequence: TGTGCCAGCAGAGCCGGACTAGCGCTCCGAACAGATACGCAGTATTTT. Its protein is CASRAGLALRTDTQYF.

This sequence joins TRBV19 and TRBJ2-6; the match to TRBD1 covers 8 bases. The ends lost 7 bases at V and 4 bases at J; junction bases unmatched: 9. The length of the CDR3 is 16 residues. Germline loops: CDR1 LNHDA, CDR2 SQIVND (reference sequence). The CDR3 sequence: CASIGSRGRGANVLTF. The CDR3 DNA follows: TGTGCCAGTATAGGTAGCAGGGGGCGAGGGGCCAACGTCCTGACTTTC. The entire variable domain, with the rest obtained from reference TRBV19 and TRBJ2-6, is as follows: DGGITQSPKYLFRKEGQNVTLSCEQNLNHDAMYWYRQDPGQGLRLIYYSQIVNDFQKGDIAEGYSVSREKKESFPLTVTSAQKNPTAFYLCASIGSRGRGANVLTFGAGSRLTVL.

The chain joins TRBV5-4 to TRBJ2-2, with TRBD1 matching 7 bases. V shed 3 bases, J shed 8 bases, and the junction held 1 base outside the gene matches. The germline gives CDR1 SGHNT, CDR2 YYREEE (reference sequence). This CDR3 is built from 12 residues. The CDR3: CASSSDRGELFF. CDR3 bases: TGTGCCAGCAGCTCGGACAGGGGGGAGCTGTTTTTT.

The J gene is TRBJ1-3, the V gene TRBV5-1; D is possibly TRBD1 (6 bases). Trimming pared 2 bases from V and 0 bases from J, leaving 12 bases between. The germline CDR1 and CDR2 sequences are SGHRS and YFSETQ. This CDR3 contains 16 residues. As DNA, the CDR3 is TGCGCCAGCAGCTTAACAGGGCTGAGCTCTGGAAACACCATATATTTT. As protein: CASSLTGLSSGNTIYF.

This clone appeared a few times. The chain links TRBV5-6 to TRBJ2-3; 8 bases agree with TRBD2. CDR1 is SGHDT and CDR2 is YYEEEE in the germline V gene. J was trimmed by 4 bases and V by 2 bases; bases with no gene match: 9. This CDR3 is 16 amino acids long. The DNA for the CDR3 is TGTGCCAGCAGCTTCCGGACTAGCTGGAGGGCAGATACGCAGTATTTT. This encodes CASSFRTSWRADTQYF.

The J gene is TRBJ2-5, the V gene TRBV15; D possibly corresponds to TRBD2 (5 bases). The V end lost 0 bases, the J end lost 5 bases, and 10 bases lay between the germline ends. The CDR3 is 14 amino acids. Germline V gene data show CDR1 as LNHNV and CDR2 as YYDKDF (reference sequence). CDR3 region: CATSRDRTGETQYF. In nucleotides, the CDR3 is TGTGCCACCAGCAGAGATCGGACTGGGGAGACCCAGTACTTC.

This clone appeared a few times. The genes are TRBV7-6 and TRBJ1-6; D remains ambiguous. Deletions cut 1 base from V and 8 bases from J, with 6 bases between. This CDR3 is 13 amino acids long. Germline lookup yields CDR1 SGHVS and CDR2 FNYEAQ. This CDR3 reads CASSLVEDSPLHF. The CDR3 DNA reads TGTGCCAGCAGCTTAGTGGAGGATTCACCCCTCCACTTT.

V and J are TRBV7-2 and TRBJ2-3; a possible D gene is TRBD1 (6 bases). CDR1 is SGHTA and CDR2 is FQGNSA in the germline V gene. The V end was cut by 8 bases, the J end by 1 base, with 16 bases between. CDR3 length: 15 amino acids. The CDR3: CASGGQVSGTDTQYF. The CDR3 DNA follows: TGTGCCAGCGGGGGCCAGGTTAGCGGCACAGATACGCAGTATTTT. The variable domain in full, with the rest retrieved from reference TRBV7-2 and TRBJ2-3, is GAGVSQSPSNKVTEKGKDVELRCDPISGHTALYWYRQSLGQGLEFLIYFQGNSAPDKSGLPSDRFSAERTGGSVSTLTIQRTQQEDSAVYLCASGGQVSGTDTQYFGPGTRLTVL.

This rearrangement joins TRBV4-1 to TRBJ1-4, with D tentatively TRBD1 (5 bases). Trimming pared 2 bases from V and 6 bases from J, leaving 10 bases between. CDR1 and CDR2 (germline): MGHRA, YSYEKL. The CDR3 contains 14 residues. The DNA of the CDR3 is TGCGCCAGCAGCCAACGACAGAATGATGAAAAACTGTTTTTT. Amino acids: CASSQRQNDEKLFF.

This chain uses TRBV6-2 or TRBV6-3 with TRBJ1-6; D gene ambiguous. The germline V and J ends were trimmed by 5 bases and 14 bases, with 13 bases remaining between them. The CDR3 runs 12 residues. Germline V lookup: CDR1 MNHEY, CDR2 SVGEGT. The CDR3 sequence: CASSPSSQALHF. CDR3 DNA: TGTGCCAGCAGTCCCTCTTCGCAGGCCCTCCACTTT.